Below, one TCR beta chain is given with its context. What it binds is not known. The source of the sample is a study of blood T cells in healthy people across ages. Study results and caveats: Aged donors had fewer naive CD4+ cells and lower diversity than long-lived donors.

Those donating, healthy Caucasian individuals from Russia, were aged about 6 to 95. RNA extraction gave at least 5.5 micrograms of total RNA per sample. The germline V and J ends were trimmed by 7 bases and 7 bases, with 19 bases remaining between them. The CDR3 has 15 amino acids. Germline loops: CDR1 MNHEY, CDR2 SVGAGI. Using a J-beta primer mix together with a sample-barcoded 5' primer, a second PCR was run for about 7 to 12 cycles. A 12-random-nucleotide template-switch adaptor tagged each cDNA molecule. TCRdb called the 5' RACE reads again in MiXCR, with one record for every CDR3 protein. The sample lists approximately 800,000 distinct CDR3 sequences; roughly 64% were seen once.

The sample consisted of blood. V and J are TRBV6-5 and TRBJ1-4; D gene unclear. The source is a young man in good health. In nucleotides, the CDR3 is TGTGCCAGCAAGAGACTGCCCGGCACCCCTGAAAAACTGTTTTTT. Residues: CASKRLPGTPEKLFF.